This T cell receptor beta chain was sequenced during a study of response to subunit inactivated influenza vaccine. This clonotype was observed a few times. TCRdb passed the RT-PCR reads through MiXCR, listing each CDR3 protein once. The repertoire consists of roughly 620,000 distinct CDR3 sequences, with around 11% occurring once and the leading ten covering 11%. These records were also assigned to another study, of T cells expressing NK-cell markers. From that second work: The cDNA for TCR beta came from 5'RACE template switching with UMIs. From sorted CD3+CD56+NKG2C+, CD3+CD56+NKG2C- and CD3+CD56-NKG2C+ T cells came the TCR beta repertoires. In the group of eight sequenced donors, seven were HCMV-seropositive and one was seronegative. An anti-gamma-delta TCR antibody confined sorting to alpha-beta TCR T cells across several of the experiments.

The TCR comes from a man aged 45-60 years who received an inactivated influenza vaccine. Source: PBMCs from blood, taken on the day of vaccination.

The CDR3 reads CASSYSASGGAGTDTQYF. The CDR3 nucleotides read TGTGCCAGCAGTTACTCGGCTAGCGGGGGGGCTGGCACAGATACGCAGTATTTT. The chain links TRBV6-5 to TRBJ2-3, with 12 positions matching TRBD2. The trim removed 0 bases at V and 1 base at J, leaving 5 bases unmatched. CDR1 and CDR2 from the germline V gene are MNHEY and SVGAGI. This CDR3 has 18 amino acids.